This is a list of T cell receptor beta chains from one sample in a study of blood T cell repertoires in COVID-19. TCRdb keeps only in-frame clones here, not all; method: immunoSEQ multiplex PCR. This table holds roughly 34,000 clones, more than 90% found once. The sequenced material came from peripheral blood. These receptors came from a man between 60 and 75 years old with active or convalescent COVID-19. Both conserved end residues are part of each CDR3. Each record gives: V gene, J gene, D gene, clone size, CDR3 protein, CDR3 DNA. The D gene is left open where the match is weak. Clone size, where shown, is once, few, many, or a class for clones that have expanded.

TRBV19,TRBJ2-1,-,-,CASSPGSAPYNEQFF,TGTGCCAGTAGTCCAGGGTCCGCACCCTACAATGAGCAGTTCTTC
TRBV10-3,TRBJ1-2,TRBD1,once,CAISEQTGPYGYTF,TGTGCCATCAGTGAGCAGACAGGGCCCTATGGCTACACCTTC
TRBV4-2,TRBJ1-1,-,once,CASSHADRTGRKSDTEAFF,TGTGCCAGCAGCCACGCGGACCGGACGGGGAGAAAGTCGGACACTGAAGCTTTCTTT
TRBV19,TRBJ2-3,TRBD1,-,CASSFTGGDTQYF,TGTGCCAGTAGTTTTACAGGGGGAGATACGCAGTATTTT
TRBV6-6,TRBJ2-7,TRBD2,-,CASSSGGRVYEQYF,TGTGCCAGCAGCTCGGGCGGGAGGGTCTACGAGCAGTACTTC
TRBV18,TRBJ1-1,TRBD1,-,CASSLDLWGQWNTEAFF,TGTGCCAGCTCACTCGACCTCTGGGGACAGTGGAACACTGAAGCTTTCTTT
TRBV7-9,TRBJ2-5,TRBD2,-,CASSRTSGSGETQYF,TGTGCCAGCAGCCGGACTAGCGGGAGCGGAGAGACCCAGTACTTC
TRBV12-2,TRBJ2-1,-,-,CASRLGLDRECNNEQFF,TGTGCAAGTCGCTTGGGGCTGGACAGGGAATGTAACAATGAGCAGTTCTTC
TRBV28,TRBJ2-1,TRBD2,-,CASSLREGSGDNEQFF,TGTGCCAGCAGTTTAAGGGAGGGTAGCGGGGACAATGAGCAGTTCTTC
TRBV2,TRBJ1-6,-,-,CASRGSINSPLHF,TGTGCCAGCAGGGGGAGCATAAATTCACCCCTCCACTTT
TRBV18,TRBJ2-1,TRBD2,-,CASSPGTSGRSDNEQFF,TGTGCCAGCTCACCCGGGACTAGCGGGAGGTCTGACAATGAGCAGTTCTTC
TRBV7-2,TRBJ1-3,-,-,CASSTGSGNTIYF,TGTGCCAGCAGCACAGGGTCTGGAAACACCATATATTTT
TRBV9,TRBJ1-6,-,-,CASSVRGGYNSPLHF,TGTGCCAGCAGCGTTCGGGGGGGGTATAATTCACCCCTCCACTTT
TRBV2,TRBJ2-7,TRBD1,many,CAGRDRGVEQYF,TGTGCCGGCCGGGACAGGGGGGTGGAGCAGTACTTC
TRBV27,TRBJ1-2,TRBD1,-,CASSLSNTGGGYTF,TGTGCCAGCAGTTTATCGAACACAGGGGGCGGCTACACCTTC
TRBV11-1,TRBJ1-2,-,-,CASSWSTNYGYTF,TGTGCCAGCAGCTGGAGCACTAACTATGGCTACACCTTC
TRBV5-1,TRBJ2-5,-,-,CASSPGTAGETQYF,TGCGCCAGCAGCCCCGGGACTGCGGGGGAGACCCAGTACTTC
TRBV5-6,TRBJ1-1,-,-,CASSFDSEAFF,TGTGCCAGCAGCTTCGACAGTGAAGCTTTCTTT
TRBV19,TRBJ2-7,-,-,CASSIGGTYEQYF,TGTGCCAGTAGTATTGGGGGGACCTACGAGCAGTACTTC
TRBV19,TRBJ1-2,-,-,CASTGSSTNYGYTF,TGTGCCAGTACAGGCAGCTCCACCAACTATGGCTACACCTTC
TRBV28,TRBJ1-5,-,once,CASSSGGSNQPQHF,TGTGCCAGCAGTTCGGGGGGAAGCAATCAGCCCCAGCATTTT
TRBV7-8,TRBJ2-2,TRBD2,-,CASSLGSAGLAGGTGELFF,TGTGCCAGCAGCTTAGGGTCCGCCGGACTAGCGGGAGGGACCGGGGAGCTGTTTTTT
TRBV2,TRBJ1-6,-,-,CASSEDINSPLHF,TGTGCCAGCAGTGAGGACATCAATTCACCCCTCCACTTT
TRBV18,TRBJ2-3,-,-,CASSPQSPSNPAQYF,TGTGCCAGCTCACCTCAATCCCCAAGCAATCCGGCGCAGTATTTT
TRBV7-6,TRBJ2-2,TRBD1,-,CASSRDRASNTGELFF,TGTGCCAGCAGCCGGGACAGGGCTTCGAACACCGGGGAGCTGTTTTTT
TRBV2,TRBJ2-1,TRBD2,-,CASRPTGLGYNEQFF,TGTGCCAGCAGACCCACGGGACTAGGCTACAATGAGCAGTTCTTC
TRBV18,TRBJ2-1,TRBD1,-,CASSPGDRGGSEQFF,TGTGCCAGCTCACCCGGGGACAGGGGAGGTTCTGAGCAGTTCTTC
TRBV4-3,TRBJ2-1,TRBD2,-,CASSQDWTSGTYNEQFF,TGCGCCAGCAGCCAAGATTGGACTAGCGGGACCTACAATGAGCAGTTCTTC
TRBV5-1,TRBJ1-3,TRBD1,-,CASSLSDRGLAGNTIYF,TGCGCCAGCAGCCTATCTGACAGGGGGCTCGCTGGAAACACCATATATTTT
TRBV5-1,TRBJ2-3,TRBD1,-,CASSLRTGADTQYF,TGCGCCAGCAGCTTGAGGACAGGGGCAGATACGCAGTATTTT
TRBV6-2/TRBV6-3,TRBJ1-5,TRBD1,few,CASSSRDRGPNQPQHF,TGTGCCAGCAGTAGCCGGGACAGGGGACCCAATCAGCCCCAGCATTTT
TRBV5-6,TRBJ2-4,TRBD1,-,CASSSGTASNIQYF,TGTGCCAGCAGCTCCGGGACAGCCTCAAACATTCAGTACTTC
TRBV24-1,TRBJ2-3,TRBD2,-,CATSDPQWTSGRAADTQYF,TGTGCCACCAGTGATCCACAATGGACTAGCGGGAGGGCCGCAGATACGCAGTATTTT
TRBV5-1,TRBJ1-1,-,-,CASSPWTEMNTEAFF,TGCGCCAGCAGCCCATGGACAGAAATGAACACTGAAGCTTTCTTT
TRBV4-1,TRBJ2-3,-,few,CASSLPGGDTQYF,TGCGCCAGCAGCCTCCCAGGGGGGGATACGCAGTATTTT
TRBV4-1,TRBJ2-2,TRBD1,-,CASSQTLPGQGSFANTGELFF,TGCGCCAGCAGCCAAACACTCCCGGGACAGGGGTCCTTTGCAAACACCGGGGAGCTGTTTTTT
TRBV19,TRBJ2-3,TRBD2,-,CASRSASGGNTDTQYF,TGTGCCAGTAGATCCGCTAGCGGGGGGAACACAGATACGCAGTATTTT
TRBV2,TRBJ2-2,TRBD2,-,CASSEGSTSASNTGELFF,TGTGCCAGCAGTGAGGGGTCGACTAGCGCTTCGAACACCGGGGAGCTGTTTTTT
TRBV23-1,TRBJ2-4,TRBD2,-,CASSQSSSGGPSGRNIQYF,TGCGCCAGCAGTCAATCGTCGAGCGGGGGGCCCAGCGGGAGAAACATTCAGTACTTC
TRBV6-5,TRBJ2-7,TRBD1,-,CASFKTGQGAYEQYF,TGTGCCAGCTTTAAAACGGGACAGGGGGCTTACGAGCAGTACTTC
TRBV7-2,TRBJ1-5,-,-,CASSLHRVDQPQHF,TGTGCCAGCAGCTTACACAGGGTCGATCAGCCCCAGCATTTT
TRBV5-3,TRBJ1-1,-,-,CARSLRQPNTEAFF,TGTGCCAGAAGCTTGAGACAACCGAACACTGAAGCTTTCTTT
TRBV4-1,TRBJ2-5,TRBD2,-,CASSQDERTGGLTQYF,TGCGCCAGCAGCCAAGATGAGAGAACGGGGGGATTGACCCAGTACTTC
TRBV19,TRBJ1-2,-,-,CASSIQRGGRTNYGYTF,TGTGCCAGTAGTATACAAAGGGGTGGACGGACTAACTATGGCTACACCTTC
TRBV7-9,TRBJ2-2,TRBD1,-,CASSVGSGTVVGELFF,TGTGCCAGCAGCGTAGGGTCCGGGACAGTCGTCGGGGAGCTGTTTTTT
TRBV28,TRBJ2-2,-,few,CASRDRNTGELFF,TGTGCCAGCAGAGACAGAAACACCGGGGAGCTGTTTTTT
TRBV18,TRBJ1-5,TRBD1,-,CASSPTGAVQPQHF,TGTGCCAGCTCACCAACAGGGGCGGTTCAGCCCCAGCATTTT
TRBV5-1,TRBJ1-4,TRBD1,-,CASSLTGQGSTNEKLFF,TGCGCCAGCAGCTTAACGGGACAGGGATCAACTAATGAAAAACTGTTTTTT
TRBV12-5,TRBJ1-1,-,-,CASGLTTVGAFF,TGTGCTAGTGGTTTGACGACAGTCGGAGCTTTCTTT
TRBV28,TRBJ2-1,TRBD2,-,CASRSLAGGFLVNEQFF,TGTGCCAGCAGATCTCTAGCGGGAGGGTTTCTCGTCAATGAGCAGTTCTTC
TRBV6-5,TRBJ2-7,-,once,CASTYGVGTYEQYF,TGTGCCAGCACCTACGGGGTGGGCACCTACGAGCAGTACTTC
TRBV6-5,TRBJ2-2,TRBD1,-,CASRDRGSTGELFF,TGTGCCAGCAGGGACAGGGGTTCCACCGGGGAGCTGTTTTTT
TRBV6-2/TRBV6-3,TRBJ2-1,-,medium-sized,CASSYGEPSYNEQFF,TGTGCCAGCAGTTACGGGGAGCCCTCCTACAATGAGCAGTTCTTC